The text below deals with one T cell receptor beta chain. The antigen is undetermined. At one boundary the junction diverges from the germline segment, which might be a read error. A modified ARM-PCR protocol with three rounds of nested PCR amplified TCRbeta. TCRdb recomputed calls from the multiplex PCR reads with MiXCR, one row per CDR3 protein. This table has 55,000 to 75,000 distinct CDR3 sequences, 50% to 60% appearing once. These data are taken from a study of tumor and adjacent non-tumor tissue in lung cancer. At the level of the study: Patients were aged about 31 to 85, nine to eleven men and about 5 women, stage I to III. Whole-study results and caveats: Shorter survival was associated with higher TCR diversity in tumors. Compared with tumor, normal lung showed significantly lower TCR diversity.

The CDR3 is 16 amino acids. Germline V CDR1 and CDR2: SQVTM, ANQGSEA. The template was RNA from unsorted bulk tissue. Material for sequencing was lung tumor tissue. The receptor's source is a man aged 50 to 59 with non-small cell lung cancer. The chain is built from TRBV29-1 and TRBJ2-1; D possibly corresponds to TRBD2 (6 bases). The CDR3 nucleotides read TGCAGCGTTGAAGATCCCCGGGACTTTTCCTATAATGAGCAGTCCTTC. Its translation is CSVEDPRDFSYNEQSF.